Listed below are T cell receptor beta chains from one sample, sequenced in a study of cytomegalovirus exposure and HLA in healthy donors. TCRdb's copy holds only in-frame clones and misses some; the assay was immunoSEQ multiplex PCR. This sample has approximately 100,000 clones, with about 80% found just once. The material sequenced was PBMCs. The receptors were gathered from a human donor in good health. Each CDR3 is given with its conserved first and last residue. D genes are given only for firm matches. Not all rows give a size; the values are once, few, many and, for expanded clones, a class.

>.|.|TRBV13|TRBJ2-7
TGTGCCAGCAGCTTAATAGGCAGGGATTCTCACGAGCAGTACTTC
CASSLIGRDSHEQYF
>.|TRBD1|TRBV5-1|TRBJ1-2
TGCGCCAGCAGCTTGGAGGCAGGGGGCCAGGACTATGGCTACACCTTC
CASSLEAGGQDYGYTF
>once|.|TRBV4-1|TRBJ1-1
TGCGCCAGCAGCCAAGAACTGTTTGGGGCCCGGGCTGGCACTGAAGCTTTCTTT
CASSQELFGARAGTEAFF
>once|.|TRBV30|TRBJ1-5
TGTGCCTGGAGTACAGTTGAGAGCAATCAGCCCCAGCATTTT
CAWSTVESNQPQHF
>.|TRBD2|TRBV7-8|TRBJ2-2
TGTGCCAGCAGCTTTGGTGGACTAGCGTATTGGTTCGGAGACACCGGGGAGCTGTTTTTT
CASSFGGLAYWFGDTGELFF
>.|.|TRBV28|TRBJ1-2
TGTGCCACCCTGGAGGGGCTGTGGGGCTATGGCTACACCTTC
CATLEGLWGYGYTF
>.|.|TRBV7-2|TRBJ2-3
TGTGCCAGCAGCTTAAAAACAGGGAGGGGCACAGATACGCAGTATTTT
CASSLKTGRGTDTQYF
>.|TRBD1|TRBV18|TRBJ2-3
TGTGCCAGCTCACCACCCCGGGACAGGGAAGAGGATACGCAGTATTTT
CASSPPRDREEDTQYF
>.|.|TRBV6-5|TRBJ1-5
TGTGCCAGCAGTTTGGGACTTCCCCGGGGCAATCAGCCCCAGCATTTT
CASSLGLPRGNQPQHF
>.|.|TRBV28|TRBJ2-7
TGTGCCAGCAGGCCTCAGGGGGCTAGCGGGGAAGAGCAGTACTTC
CASRPQGASGEEQYF
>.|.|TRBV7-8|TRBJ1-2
TGTGCCAGCAGCTTAGGCAGTAGCGGCTACACCTTC
CASSLGSSGYTF
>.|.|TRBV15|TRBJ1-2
TGTGCCACCAGCAGAGATCCCCTCGGTGGCTACACCTTC
CATSRDPLGGYTF
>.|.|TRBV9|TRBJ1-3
TGTGCCAGCAGCGTAGATTTAAGGAGCTCTGGAAACACCATATATTTT
CASSVDLRSSGNTIYF
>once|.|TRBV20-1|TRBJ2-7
TGCAGTGCTAGCGGGAGAAACGAGCAGTACTTC
CSASGRNEQYF
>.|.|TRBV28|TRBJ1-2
TGTGCCAGCAGTTTCATCCAGAACGACTATGGCTACACCTTC
CASSFIQNDYGYTF
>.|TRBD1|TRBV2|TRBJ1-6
TGTGCCAGCAGGACGGACAGGGTAAATTCACCCCTCCACTTT
CASRTDRVNSPLHF
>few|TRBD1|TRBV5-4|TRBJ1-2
TGTGCCAGCAGCTTGGGGTTGGGACAGGGTGACCTCGGCTATGGCTACACCTTC
CASSLGLGQGDLGYGYTF
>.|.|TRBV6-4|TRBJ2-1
TGTGCCAGCAGTGGACTAGTAAAGTTCTTC
CASSGLVKFF
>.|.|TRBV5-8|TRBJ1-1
TGTGCCAGCAGCTTTGGGGGCAGGTTGTTGGGAGACACTGAAGCTTTCTTT
CASSFGGRLLGDTEAFF
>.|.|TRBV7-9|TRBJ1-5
TGTGCCAGCAGCTTAGATCAGCAGCCCCAGCATTTT
CASSLDQQPQHF
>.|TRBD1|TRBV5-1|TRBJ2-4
TGCGCCAGCAGCATGACAGGGGACCTAGGGCTAGCCAAAAACATTCAGTACTTC
CASSMTGDLGLAKNIQYF
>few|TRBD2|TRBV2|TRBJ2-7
TGTGCCAGCAGTGAGAACACTAGCGGCTCCTACGAGCAGTACTTC
CASSENTSGSYEQYF
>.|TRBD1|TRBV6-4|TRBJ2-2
TGTGCCAGCAGTGACTCAGGGGGCCAGAACACCGGGGAGCTGTTTTTT
CASSDSGGQNTGELFF
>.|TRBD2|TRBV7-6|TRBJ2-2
TGTGCCAGCAGCAGGGGGCGTGCGGGGGGGCGCACCGGGGAGCTGTTTTTT
CASSRGRAGGRTGELFF
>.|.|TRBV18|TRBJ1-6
TGTGCCAGCTCACCACCGTTTCAGGGCCGCGATAATTCACCCCTCCACTTT
CASSPPFQGRDNSPLHF
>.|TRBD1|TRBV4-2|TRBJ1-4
TGTGCCAGCAGCCCCGGGACAGGGGGGGGTGAGGAAGGAAAACTGTTTTTT
CASSPGTGGGEEGKLFF
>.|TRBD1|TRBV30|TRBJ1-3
TGTGCCTGGAACCGGGACAGCCGAAACACCATATATTTT
CAWNRDSRNTIYF
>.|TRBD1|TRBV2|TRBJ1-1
TGTGCCAGCAGGGGAGACAGGGGAGGAGCTTTCTTT
CASRGDRGGAFF
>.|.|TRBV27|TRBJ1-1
TGTGCCAGCAGTTTTGAGACCCCCACTCGTCAGGGGCTCCTAATGAACACTGAAGCTTTCTTT
CASSFETPTRQGLLMNTEAFF
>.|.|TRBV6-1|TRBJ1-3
TGTGCCAGCAGTGAAGCGCTTCAGGGGCTTGCTGGAAACACCATATATTTT
CASSEALQGLAGNTIYF
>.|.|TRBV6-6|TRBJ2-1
TGTGCCAGCAGTTCCCAGAGACTCTACAATGAGCAGTTCTTC
CASSSQRLYNEQFF
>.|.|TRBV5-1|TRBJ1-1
TGCGCCAGCAGCAACAGCGGGGGGAACACTGAAGCTTTCTTT
CASSNSGGNTEAFF
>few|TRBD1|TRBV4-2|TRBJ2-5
TGTGCCAGCAGCCAAGAGGGTACAGGGGCGTCCCAAGAGACCCAGTACTTC
CASSQEGTGASQETQYF
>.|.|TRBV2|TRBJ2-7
TGTGCCAGCCGGGAGTCCTACGAGCAGTACTTC
CASRESYEQYF
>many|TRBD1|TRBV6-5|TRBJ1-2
TGTGCCAGCAGTTTGGGACAGTTCTATGGCTACACCTTC
CASSLGQFYGYTF
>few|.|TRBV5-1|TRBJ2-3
TGCGCCAGCAGCCCGGGACTGGCCACAGATACGCAGTATTTT
CASSPGLATDTQYF
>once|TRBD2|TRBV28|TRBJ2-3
TGTGCCAGCAGCAGTAATCTAGCGGGGGGTGAGTGGTATTTT
CASSSNLAGGEWYF
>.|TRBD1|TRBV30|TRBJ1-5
TGTGCCTGGAGTCCAAAACAGGGGGCTGCTCAGCCCCAGCATTTT
CAWSPKQGAAQPQHF
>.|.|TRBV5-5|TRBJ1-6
TGTGCCAGCAGTACAGGGTGGAATTCACCCCTCCACTTT
CASSTGWNSPLHF
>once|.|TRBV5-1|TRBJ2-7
TGCGCCAGCAGCTTGGTCCCGCCGGACGAGCAGTACTTC
CASSLVPPDEQYF
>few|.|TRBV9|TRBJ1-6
TGTGCCAGCAGCGTAGGGGGGCGAGATTCACCCCTCCACTTT
CASSVGGRDSPLHF
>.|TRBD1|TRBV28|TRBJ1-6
TGTGCCAGCAGTTTACGCCTACAGGGGAACTCACCCCTCCACTTT
CASSLRLQGNSPLHF
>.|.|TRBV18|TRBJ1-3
TGTGCCAGCTCTAGGTCACAGGACTCTGGAAACACCATATATTTT
CASSRSQDSGNTIYF
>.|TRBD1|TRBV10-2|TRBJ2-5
TGCGCCAGCGGTGGACAGGGGGTTGCGACCCAGTACTTC
CASGGQGVATQYF
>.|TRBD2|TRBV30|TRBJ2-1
TGTGCCTGGAGTGTCCTAGCGGGGGGGTACAATGAGCAGTTCTTC
CAWSVLAGGYNEQFF
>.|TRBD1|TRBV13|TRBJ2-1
TGTGCCAGCAGACTGACCGGGACAGGGTTTAATGAGCAGTTCTTC
CASRLTGTGFNEQFF
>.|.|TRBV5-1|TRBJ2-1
TGCGCCAGCAGCTCGGGGGCCGGGACAGCTAATGAGCAGTTCTTC
CASSSGAGTANEQFF
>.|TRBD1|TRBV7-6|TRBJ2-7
TGTGCCAGCAGCTTAGCGGTGGGACAGGGCTACGAGCAGTACTTC
CASSLAVGQGYEQYF
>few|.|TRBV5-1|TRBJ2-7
TGCGCCAGCAGCCCACGCGGGGACCGACGTCCCTACGAGCAGTACTTC
CASSPRGDRRPYEQYF
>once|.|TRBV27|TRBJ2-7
TGTGCCAGCAGTTTAAGGGCCCCCCGCTGGGAGGCAGTCTACGAGCAGTACTTC
CASSLRAPRWEAVYEQYF
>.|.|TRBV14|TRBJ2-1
TGTGCCAGCAGCCCCGGGGTAGCGCACTACAATGAGCAGTTCTTC
CASSPGVAHYNEQFF
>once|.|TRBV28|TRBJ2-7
TGTGCCAGCAGGGGTCGGGGTACCCACTACGAGCAGTACTTC
CASRGRGTHYEQYF